Reported below is one T cell receptor (beta chain). This sample was taken from a study of shared clonotypes between healthy human individuals. The CDR3 contains 15 residues. Germline CDR1 reads SGHVS; CDR2 reads FNYEAQ. V lost 5 bases and J lost 0, with 11 bases in between. CD8 cells regarded as naive lacked CD45RO, were positively chosen for CCR7, and omitted terminally differentiated effector memory CD45RA+ cells. The method was immunoSEQ multiplex PCR; TCRdb's version includes in-frame clones alone and lacks a portion of them. The data show approximately 2,000,000 clones, around 93% seen once. This sequence was found in a man aged 18-30 years in good health. Some clones in this sample may be carry-over from other donors' samples. The specimen was naive CD8+ T cells from PBMCs. This chain joins TRBV7-6 and TRBJ1-3; TRBD1 is a possible D gene (6 bases). CDR3 sequence reads: CASSPDSSSGNTIYF. The CDR3 nucleotides read TGTGCCAGCAGCCCGGACAGCTCCTCTGGAAACACCATATATTTT.